This is a list of T cell receptor beta chains from one sample in a study of blood T cell repertoires in COVID-19. Clones were read by immunoSEQ multiplex PCR, and TCRdb kept only the in-frame ones, dropping some. The data show 150,000 or so clones, over 75% seen once. The sequenced sample was peripheral blood. These TCRs come from a man between 60 and 75 years old with COVID-19, enrolled during active disease. Both conserved end residues are part of each CDR3. Fields, in order: V gene, D gene, J gene, clone size, CDR3 DNA, CDR3 protein. A D gene is named only where the DNA matches it firmly. Only some rows state a clone size, as once, few, many or a class for expanded clones.

>TRBV24-1|TRBD1|TRBJ1-4|-
TGTGCCACCAGTGACGGGACAGCATCTAATGAAAAACTGTTTTTT
CATSDGTASNEKLFF
>TRBV19|TRBD1|TRBJ1-5|-
TGTGCCAGCAGAGACAGGGTCAGAAACCAGCCCCAGCATTTT
CASRDRVRNQPQHF
>TRBV5-5|TRBD1|TRBJ2-7|-
TGTGCCAGCGCTACACAGGGGGCACACGAGCAGTACTTC
CASATQGAHEQYF
>TRBV9|-|TRBJ1-4|-
TGTGCCAGCAGCGTATCAGCGTCCACCGTCAATGAAAAACTGTTTTTT
CASSVSASTVNEKLFF
>TRBV18|TRBD1|TRBJ1-5|-
TGTGCCAGCTCATCCGGGACAGGGACGGCCCAGCCCCAGCATTTT
CASSSGTGTAQPQHF
>TRBV4-2|-|TRBJ1-1|-
TGTGCCAGCAGCCAAGACTTGACAGGATTTAACATGAACACTGAAGCTTTCTTT
CASSQDLTGFNMNTEAFF
>TRBV14|TRBD1|TRBJ2-1|-
TGTGCCAGCAGCCAAAGAGACAGGGGCTCCTACAATGAGCAGTTCTTC
CASSQRDRGSYNEQFF
>TRBV11-2|-|TRBJ2-1|-
TGTGCCAGCAGCTTAGGTGGCCGGGGAAGTTGGTACAATGAGCAGTTCTTC
CASSLGGRGSWYNEQFF
>TRBV29-1|-|TRBJ1-5|once
TGCAGCGTTATAACGGAGGGCGGTAGAAATCAGCCCCAGCATTTT
CSVITEGGRNQPQHF
>TRBV5-6|TRBD1|TRBJ1-2|-
TGTGCCAGCAGCTGGACAGGGGGCCCCGATGGCTACACCTTC
CASSWTGGPDGYTF
>TRBV27|-|TRBJ2-5|-
TGTGCCAGCAGTTTACAGGGCCAAGAGACCCAGTACTTC
CASSLQGQETQYF
>TRBV3-1/TRBV3-2|-|TRBJ1-1|-
TGTGCCAGCAGCCAAGGGGTGGGCGTGGGCACTGAAGCTTTCTTT
CASSQGVGVGTEAFF
>TRBV9|TRBD1|TRBJ1-3|-
TGTGCCAGCAGCGTAGAACAGGGGGCAGGAGGAAACACCATATATTTT
CASSVEQGAGGNTIYF
>TRBV2|TRBD1|TRBJ1-5|-
TGTGCCAGCAGTACAGGGGTTCAGCCCCAGCATTTT
CASSTGVQPQHF
>TRBV6-5|TRBD1|TRBJ1-2|-
TGTGCCAGCAGATCGACAGGGGGCCGGTATGGCTACACCTTC
CASRSTGGRYGYTF
>TRBV21-1|-|TRBJ2-7|few
TGTGCCAGCAGCAAGTGGACAGACCCCTACGAGCAGTACTTC
CASSKWTDPYEQYF
>TRBV7-2|TRBD2|TRBJ2-1|-
TGTGCCAGCAGCCCCCACTGGACTAGCGGGGCCCTCTACAATGAGCAGTTCTTC
CASSPHWTSGALYNEQFF
>TRBV2|-|TRBJ2-7|-
TGTGCCAGCAGGCAACTGGACAGCGAGCAGTACTTC
CASRQLDSEQYF
>TRBV30|-|TRBJ1-4|-
TGTGCCTGGAGTCCGAACAGAGCAACTAATGAAAAACTGTTTTTT
CAWSPNRATNEKLFF
>TRBV28|TRBD1|TRBJ1-1|-
TGTGCCAGCAGATCTACAGGGGCAAACACTGAAGCTTTCTTT
CASRSTGANTEAFF
>TRBV14|TRBD1|TRBJ1-4|-
TGTGCCAGCAGCCCTCTCGGACAGGAGGAAAAACTGTTTTTT
CASSPLGQEEKLFF
>TRBV7-2|TRBD1|TRBJ2-5|-
TGTGCCAGCAGCTCGACAGGGGGGGAGACCCAGTACTTC
CASSSTGGETQYF
>TRBV27|-|TRBJ1-2|-
TGTGCCAGCAGCTTGGGTGCAGGAAATTACGGCTACACCTTC
CASSLGAGNYGYTF
>TRBV12-5|-|TRBJ1-1|-
TGTGCTAGTGGCCCCTTTAGGGGCACTGAAGCTTTCTTT
CASGPFRGTEAFF
>TRBV9|TRBD2|TRBJ2-3|-
TGTGCCAGCAGCGCCGGGACTAGCGGGAGGGCCGGGACAGATACGCAGTATTTT
CASSAGTSGRAGTDTQYF
>TRBV4-2|TRBD1|TRBJ1-2|-
TGTGCCAGCAGCCGGGCGGGACAGGGAGAGAACTATGGCTACACCTTC
CASSRAGQGENYGYTF
>TRBV6-4|TRBD2|TRBJ2-2|many
TGTGCCAGCAGTGACCTAGCGGGGAACACCGGGGAGCTGTTTTTT
CASSDLAGNTGELFF
>TRBV28|-|TRBJ1-1|-
TGTGCCAGCTTTCGGGGCACTGAAGCTTTCTTT
CASFRGTEAFF
>TRBV24-1|-|TRBJ1-1|-
TGTGCCACCAGTGATTCAGGCACAGGCACTGAAGCTTTCTTT
CATSDSGTGTEAFF
>TRBV29-1|-|TRBJ1-4|-
TGCAGCGGAGCCGGAAATAGCGAAAAACTGTTTTTT
CSGAGNSEKLFF
>TRBV18|-|TRBJ1-1|-
TGTGCCAGCTCACCACCCGTCGCAGGGGAAGTGAGGGGGGCTTTCTTT
CASSPPVAGEVRGAFF
>TRBV18|-|TRBJ2-7|-
TGTGCCAGCTCACCAGGAACAGGGTTGACCGAGCAGTACTTC
CASSPGTGLTEQYF
>TRBV13|-|TRBJ2-2|once
TGTGCCAGCAGCTCGCGAACACTAGTAGGTTACACCGGGGAGCTGTTTTTT
CASSSRTLVGYTGELFF
>TRBV28|TRBD2|TRBJ2-1|-
TGTGCCACCAGCCCCTCCCCCCGGGAGGGCTGGTACAATGAGCAGTTCTTC
CATSPSPREGWYNEQFF
>TRBV4-1|TRBD2|TRBJ2-2|-
TGCGCCAGCAGCCCATTGGGACTAGCGGGGAACACCGGGGAGCTGTTTTTT
CASSPLGLAGNTGELFF
>TRBV5-6|-|TRBJ2-7|few
TGTGCCAGCAGCTGGTTACAGTACGAGCAGTACTTC
CASSWLQYEQYF
>TRBV27|TRBD1|TRBJ1-5|-
TGTGCCAGCAGCAACTCACAGGGGGCCAGCAGCCAGCCCCAGCATTTT
CASSNSQGASSQPQHF
>TRBV19|-|TRBJ1-5|-
TGTGCCAGTAGATCGGGATTAAATAGCAATCAGCCCCAGCATTTT
CASRSGLNSNQPQHF
>TRBV19|-|TRBJ1-5|-
TGTGCCAGTAGTATAGGACAGGTTAGCAATCAGCCCCAGCATTTT
CASSIGQVSNQPQHF
>TRBV19|TRBD2|TRBJ2-1|-
TGTGCCAGTCGGAGACTAGCGGGAGGCTATGAGCAGTTCTTC
CASRRLAGGYEQFF
>TRBV3-1/TRBV3-2|-|TRBJ2-2|-
TGTGCCAGCAGACGCTTCAGGGCCGGGGAGCTGTTTTTT
CASRRFRAGELFF
>TRBV5-1|TRBD1|TRBJ2-7|once
TGCGCCAGCAGCCGAAGACAGGGTCCCTACGAGCAGTACTTC
CASSRRQGPYEQYF